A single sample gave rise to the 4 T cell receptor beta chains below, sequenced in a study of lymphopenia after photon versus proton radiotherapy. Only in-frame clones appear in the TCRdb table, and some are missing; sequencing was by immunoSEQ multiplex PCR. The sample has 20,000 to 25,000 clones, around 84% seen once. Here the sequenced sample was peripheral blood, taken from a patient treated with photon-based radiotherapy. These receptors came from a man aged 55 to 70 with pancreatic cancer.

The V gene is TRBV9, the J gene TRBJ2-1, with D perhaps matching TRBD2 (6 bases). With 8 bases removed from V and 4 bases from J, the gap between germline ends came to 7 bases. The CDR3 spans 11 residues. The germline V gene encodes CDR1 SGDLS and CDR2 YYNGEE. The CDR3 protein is CARGGYNEQFF. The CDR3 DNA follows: TGTGCCAGGGGGGGATACAATGAGCAGTTCTTC.

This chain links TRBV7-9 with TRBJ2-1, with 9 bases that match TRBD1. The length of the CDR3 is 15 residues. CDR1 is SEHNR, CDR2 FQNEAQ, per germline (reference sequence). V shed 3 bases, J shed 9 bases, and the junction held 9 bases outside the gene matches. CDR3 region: CASSLSGTGSSEQFF. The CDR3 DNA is TGTGCCAGCAGCTTGTCGGGGACAGGGTCGAGTGAGCAGTTCTTC.

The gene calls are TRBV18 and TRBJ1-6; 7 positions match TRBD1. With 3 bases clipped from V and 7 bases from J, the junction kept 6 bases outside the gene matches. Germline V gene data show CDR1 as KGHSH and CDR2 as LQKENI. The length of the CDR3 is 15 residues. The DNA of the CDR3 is TGTGCCAGCTCACCGACCCAGGGACAGAATTCACCCCTCCACTTT. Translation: CASSPTQGQNSPLHF.

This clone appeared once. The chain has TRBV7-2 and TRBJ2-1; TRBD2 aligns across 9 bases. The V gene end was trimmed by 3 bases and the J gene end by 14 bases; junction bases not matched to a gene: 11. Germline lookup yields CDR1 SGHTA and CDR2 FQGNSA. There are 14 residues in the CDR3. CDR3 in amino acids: CASSFSGGPSSKFF. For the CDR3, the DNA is TGTGCCAGCAGCTTTAGCGGGGGACCTTCTTCTAAGTTCTTC.